One and the same sample provided the 23 T cell receptor beta chains below, sequenced in a study of resident and recirculating memory T cells in vitiligo. Sequenced by immunoSEQ multiplex PCR; TCRdb stores in-frame clones only, minus some. The data hold tens of thousands of clones, with about 89% observed a single time. Input material: blood. These receptor sequences come from a male donor with vitiligo.

This clone came up once. The DNA for the CDR3 is TGTGCCAGCAGCTTGGGGACAGGGGTTGATCTAGCCAAAAACATTCAGTACTTC. It codes for CASSLGTGVDLAKNIQYF. V and J are TRBV7-3 and TRBJ2-4, with 10 bases identical to TRBD1. The CDR3 contains 18 residues. After removal of 3 bases from V and 0 bases from J, the junction contained 8 bases not matched to a gene. The V gene's germline CDR1 is SGHTA and CDR2 FQGTGA.

The rearrangement uses TRBV27 and TRBJ1-6; D gene uncertain. The V gene lost 3 bases and the J gene lost 10 bases, with 16 bases spanning the gap. Germline loops: CDR1 MNHEY, CDR2 SMNVEV (reference sequence). This CDR3 region has 15 residues. This chain's CDR3 is CASSFTVASVSPLHF. The CDR3 DNA follows: TGTGCCAGCAGTTTTACAGTCGCGTCTGTCTCACCCCTCCACTTT.

The chain couples TRBV7-3 to TRBJ1-6, with a weak D call TRBD1 (5 bases). The germline V gene encodes CDR1 SGHTA and CDR2 FQGTGA. The CDR3 has 15 amino acids. The ends were cut back, 4 bases at V and 6 bases at J, with 13 bases in the middle. As DNA, the CDR3 is TGTGCCAGCAGCTCCCAGGGCCTCGGTAATTCACCCCTCCACTTT. It codes for CASSSQGLGNSPLHF.

The V gene is TRBV5-4, the J gene TRBJ2-5; D is perhaps TRBD1 (6 bases). V dropped 0 bases and J dropped 2 bases, with 8 bases sitting between them. The CDR3 spans 14 residues. Germline CDR1 is SGHNT and CDR2 is YYREEE (reference sequence). CDR3 coding DNA: TGTGCCAGCAGCTTGGCAGGACAGCAAGAGACCCAGTACTTC. The encoded protein is CASSLAGQQETQYF.

There are a few counts of this clone. The rearrangement links TRBV5-1 to TRBJ1-3; 8 bases agree with TRBD1. CDR3 length: 14 amino acids. V lost 2 bases, J lost 4 bases, and 2 bases stayed unmatched. Germline V gives CDR1 SGHRS, CDR2 YFSETQ. As DNA, the CDR3 is TGCGCCAGCAGCTTTGACAGGGGAGGAAACACCATATATTTT. It codes for CASSFDRGGNTIYF.

The chain combines TRBV5-6 with TRBJ1-1; 10 bases are a match to TRBD1. CDR3 size: 14 residues. After removal of 4 bases from V and 7 bases from J, the junction contained 7 bases not matched to a gene. CDR1 SGHDT and CDR2 YYEEEE come from the germline V gene. In DNA, the CDR3 is TGTGCCAGCAGCCCAGGGACAGGGGATATTGAAGCTTTCTTT. Its protein is CASSPGTGDIEAFF. The full variable domain, rest sourced from reference TRBV5-6 and TRBJ1-1, is DAGVTQSPTHLIKTRGQQVTLRCSPKSGHDTVSWYQQALGQGPQFIFQYYEEEERQRGNFPDRFSGHQFPNYSSELNVNALLLGDSALYLCASSPGTGDIEAFFGQGTRLTVV.

The chain links TRBV29-1 to TRBJ2-7; a possible D gene is TRBD1 (7 bases). Trimming took 2 bases from V and 5 from J, leaving 16 bases between them. The CDR3 is made up of 14 amino acids. Germline assignment: CDR1 SQVTM and CDR2 ANQGSEA. The CDR3 sequence is CSVEMTGRIHEQYF. The CDR3, as DNA: TGCAGCGTTGAAATGACAGGGAGGATACACGAGCAGTACTTC.

The V and J genes are TRBV6-6 and TRBJ1-5, with 10 bases aligning to TRBD1. The junction had 1 base not matched to a gene; V was cut back by 8 bases and J by 3 bases. Looked up from germline, CDR1 is MNHNY and CDR2 is SVGAGI (reference sequence). This CDR3 has 13 amino acids. This CDR3 is CASGTGDNQPQHF. The CDR3 region has the DNA TGTGCCAGCGGGACAGGGGACAATCAGCCCCAGCATTTT.

The rearrangement joins TRBV4-3 to TRBJ1-1; D ambiguous. The CDR3 length is 13 residues. V was cut by 3 bases and J by 2 bases, with 7 bases left in between. Germline CDR1 and CDR2: LGHNA and YSLEER. The CDR3 sequence is CASSQAINTEAFF. The CDR3 DNA sequence: TGCGCCAGCAGCCAGGCCATAAACACTGAAGCTTTCTTT.

This rearrangement joins TRBV5-1 to TRBJ2-1; no definite D call. Germline V gives CDR1 SGHRS, CDR2 YFSETQ. V dropped 0 bases and J dropped 1 base, with 11 bases sitting between them. This CDR3 spans 16 amino acids. The CDR3 DNA is TGCGCCAGCAGCTTGGTGACGGTGACATCCTACAATGAGCAGTTCTTC. Protein: CASSLVTVTSYNEQFF.

The CDR3 DNA sequence: TGTGCCAGCTCACGGGGACAGGGCCCCATGAACACTGAAGCTTTCTTT. Amino acids: CASSRGQGPMNTEAFF. The V and J genes are TRBV18 and TRBJ1-1; 9 positions agree with TRBD1. The CDR3 runs 16 residues. With V trimmed by 4 bases and J by 0 bases, 6 bases remained unmatched. Germline assignment: CDR1 KGHSH and CDR2 LQKENI.

This CDR3 reads CASSLDSTYNEQFF. The DNA of the CDR3 is TGTGCCAGCAGCTTAGACTCCACTTACAATGAGCAGTTCTTC. The chain links TRBV11-2 to TRBJ2-1, with D unresolved. V was clipped by 0 bases and J by 4 bases, with 7 bases between them. The length of the CDR3 is 14 residues. Germline CDR1 is SGHAT and CDR2 is FQNNGV. The full variable domain, with the rest looked up from reference TRBV11-2 and TRBJ2-1, is EAGVAQSPRYKIIEKRQSVAFWCNPISGHATLYWYQQILGQGPKLLIQFQNNGVVDDSQLPKDRFSAERLKGVDSTLKIQPAKLEDSAVYLCASSLDSTYNEQFFGPGTRLTVL.

This chain connects TRBV2 to TRBJ2-3; D is possibly TRBD2 (5 bases). Deletions cut 5 bases from V and 0 bases from J, with 15 bases between. This CDR3 is 16 amino acids long. CDR1 and CDR2 from the germline V gene are SNHLY and FYNNEI. The CDR3 DNA reads TGTGCCAGCAGTACTTTCCTTAGGACTAGCACAGATACGCAGTATTTT. It encodes CASSTFLRTSTDTQYF.

The chain is built from TRBV9 and TRBJ1-6, with D perhaps TRBD1 (5 bases). CDR3 size: 15 residues. The V gene's germline CDR1 is SGDLS and CDR2 YYNGEE. Trimming removed 0 bases at V and 7 bases at J, with 11 bases between. In nucleotides, the CDR3 is TGTGCCAGCAGCGTAGTGGAGGGACCAAATTCACCCCTCCACTTT. Translating gives CASSVVEGPNSPLHF.

A few counts support this clone. V usage is TRBV19 and J usage is TRBJ1-1, with D tentatively TRBD1 (5 bases). CDR3 length equals 13 residues. Trimming removed 10 bases at V and 5 bases at J, with 17 bases between. The germline V gene has CDR1 LNHDA and CDR2 SQIVND (reference sequence). Here the CDR3 DNA reads TGTGCCACCCATTACGGGGGATGGACTGAAGCTTTCTTT. Translated: CATHYGGWTEAFF. Full variable domain (rest looked up from reference TRBV19 and TRBJ1-1): DGGITQSPKYLFRKEGQNVTLSCEQNLNHDAMYWYRQDPGQGLRLIYYSQIVNDFQKGDIAEGYSVSREKKESFPLTVTSAQKNPTAFYLCATHYGGWTEAFFGQGTRLTVV.

This chain joins TRBV7-7 and TRBJ2-1; no definite D call. This CDR3 contains 14 residues. The V end was cut by 2 bases, the J end by 6 bases, with 11 bases between. Germline CDR1 reads SSHAT; CDR2 reads FNYEAQ (reference sequence). CDR3 sequence (DNA): TGTGCCAGCAGCTTATCCGGGTCCCTCAATGAGCAGTTCTTC. This gives the protein CASSLSGSLNEQFF.

J is TRBJ2-7 and V is TRBV6-5; 8 nucleotides agree with TRBD2. Germline V gene data show CDR1 as MNHEY and CDR2 as SVGAGI. The junction had 9 bases not matched to a gene; V was cut back by 11 bases and J by 0 bases. This CDR3 is 14 amino acids long. CDR3 protein: CASQEGTSSYEQYF. The CDR3 DNA follows: TGTGCCTCCCAGGAGGGGACTAGCTCCTACGAGCAGTACTTC.

The rearrangement uses TRBV27 and TRBJ2-7; TRBD2 matches 8 bases. Germline V gives CDR1 MNHEY, CDR2 SMNVEV (reference sequence). This CDR3 contains 16 residues. J was trimmed by 1 base and V by 2 bases; bases with no gene match: 7. CDR3 sequence: CASSLGSGGLSYEQYF. Here the CDR3 DNA reads TGTGCCAGCAGTTTAGGCTCGGGGGGGCTTTCCTACGAGCAGTACTTC.

The chain couples TRBV4-3 to TRBJ2-1; the match to TRBD1 covers 9 bases. This CDR3 is built from 15 residues. V shed 4 bases and J 3 bases; nucleotides not matched to a gene: 4. The germline gives CDR1 LGHNA, CDR2 YSLEER. CDR3 residues: CASSRDRVDYNEQFF. The DNA for the CDR3 is TGCGCCAGCAGCCGGGACAGGGTCGACTACAATGAGCAGTTCTTC.

The chain combines TRBV5-1 with TRBJ1-1; the D gene is possibly TRBD1 (5 bases). The V gene lost 6 bases and the J gene lost 0 bases, with 15 bases spanning the gap. Germline CDR1 is SGHRS and CDR2 is YFSETQ. The CDR3 has 15 amino acids. The CDR3 sequence is CASTWGGEMNTEAFF. The CDR3, as DNA: TGCGCCAGCACCTGGGGGGGGGAGATGAACACTGAAGCTTTCTTT.

This chain links TRBV6-6 with TRBJ2-4; the match to TRBD1 covers 9 bases. Germline values: CDR1 MNHNY, CDR2 SVGAGI (reference sequence). V gave up 10 bases and J gave up 0 bases; unmatched junction bases: 4. The CDR3 is made up of 14 amino acids. The CDR3 reads CATQGARAKNIQYF. CDR3 coding DNA: TGTGCCACACAGGGGGCGCGAGCCAAAAACATTCAGTACTTC.

This chain links TRBV5-4 with TRBJ2-3, with D unresolved. Germline V CDR1 and CDR2: SGHNT, YYREEE (reference sequence). V was pared by 3 bases and J by 0 bases, with 14 bases between. This CDR3 region has 16 residues. The CDR3 DNA follows: TGTGCCAGCAGCTGGAAGTTGACCGGGAGCACAGATACGCAGTATTTT. It yields the protein CASSWKLTGSTDTQYF.

This chain joins TRBV5-4 and TRBJ2-5, with 16 nucleotides matching TRBD2. CDR1 SGHNT and CDR2 YYREEE come from the germline V gene (reference sequence). J gave up 5 bases and V 4 bases, and 8 bases lay outside the gene matches. The CDR3 totals 17 residues. For the CDR3, the DNA is TGTGCCAGCAGCCGGGGACTAGCGGGGGGGCTCGGGGAGACCCAGTACTTC. Translating it yields CASSRGLAGGLGETQYF. The full variable domain, in which reference TRBV5-4 and TRBJ2-5 provide the parts outside the CDR3, is ETGVTQSPTHLIKTRGQQVTLRCSSQSGHNTVSWYQQALGQGPQFIFQYYREEENGRGNFPPRFSGLQFPNYSSELNVNALELDDSALYLCASSRGLAGGLGETQYFGPGTRLLVL.